One sample yielded the 28 T cell receptor beta chains listed below, sequenced in a study of blood T cell repertoires in COVID-19. Method: immunoSEQ multiplex PCR; TCRdb's copy keeps in-frame clones and lacks some. This table holds 200,000 to 300,000 clones, roughly 90% found once. Material for sequencing was PBMCs or T cells enriched from blood (not recorded which). The receptors were sampled from a man aged 40-50 years who had recovered from COVID-19.

V and J are TRBV16 and TRBJ1-1, with no clear D. The V and J ends lost 3 bases and 1 base respectively, with 6 bases between them. The CDR3 runs 13 residues. Germline V gives CDR1 KGHSY, CDR2 FQNENV. The CDR3 sequence: CASSHQSNTEAFF. The CDR3 DNA reads TGTGCCAGCAGCCACCAGTCGAACACTGAAGCTTTCTTT.

The chain couples TRBV23-1 to TRBJ2-3, with a possible D match to TRBD1 (6 bases). TRBV23-1 falls under the ORF class, with uncertain function. The CDR3 extends over 14 amino acids. V was pared by 6 bases and J by 3 bases, with 13 bases between. CDR3 coding DNA: TGCGCCAGCAGGGGACACTCAGATACAGATACGCAGTATTTT. Residues: CASRGHSDTDTQYF.

The chain recombines TRBV11-2 with TRBJ2-5; TRBD2 might be the D (6 bases). Germline CDR1 SGHAT, CDR2 FQNNGV. V lost 1 base and J 5 bases, leaving 14 bases between the germline ends. This CDR3 contains 15 residues. The DNA for the CDR3 is TGTGCCAGCAGCTTAGCCGGGGGAACGATGGAGACCCAGTACTTC. This codes for CASSLAGGTMETQYF.

The chain is built from TRBV5-1 and TRBJ1-1; no reliable D call. Germline V lookup: CDR1 SGHRS, CDR2 YFSETQ. The CDR3 covers 13 residues. V was clipped by 4 bases and J by 6 bases, with 13 bases between them. The CDR3 reads CASSREVLAEAFF. The CDR3 region has the DNA TGCGCCAGCAGCCGGGAGGTCTTGGCTGAAGCTTTCTTT.

The chain has TRBV6-5 and TRBJ1-1; no clear D. The germline V gene encodes CDR1 MNHEY and CDR2 SVGAGI. This CDR3 has 14 residues. Between the trimmed V and J ends, which lost 7 bases and 0 bases, there was a span of 12 bases. The CDR3 is CASTPTVLNTEAFF. CDR3 nucleotide sequence: TGTGCCAGCACCCCAACGGTCCTGAACACTGAAGCTTTCTTT.

This clone was observed a few times. The V and J genes are TRBV19 and TRBJ1-3; D not certain. V was cut by 5 bases and J by 0 bases, with 8 bases left in between. The V gene's germline CDR1 is LNHDA and CDR2 SQIVND (reference sequence). This CDR3 contains 14 residues. The CDR3 is CASSDLASGNTIYF. DNA of the CDR3: TGTGCCAGTAGTGATTTAGCCTCTGGAAACACCATATATTTT.

The chain links TRBV30 to TRBJ2-5; TRBD2 matches at 11 bases. The CDR3 length is 16 residues. V was clipped by 0 bases and J by 4 bases; unmatched bases: 7. Germline assignment: CDR1 GTSNPN and CDR2 SVGIG (reference sequence). CDR3: CAWSVGLAGGGETQYF. Written as DNA, the CDR3 is TGTGCCTGGAGTGTAGGTCTAGCGGGGGGTGGAGAGACCCAGTACTTC.

Notes on this clone: Other DNA sequences in this specimen translate into the identical CDR3. The V call is TRBV12-3 or TRBV12-4, the J call TRBJ2-5; D may be TRBD1 (5 bases). CDR3 length: 11 residues. Trimming cost V 6 bases and J 5 bases, with 7 bases left between them. Here the CDR3 DNA reads TGTGCCAGCAGCCCAGGGGAGACCCAGTACTTC. Translation: CASSPGETQYF.

The CDR3 bases are TGCGCCAGCAGCCAAGATATGGGGGCGAGCTCTGGAAACACCATATATTTT. Translation: CASSQDMGASSGNTIYF. The chain joins TRBV4-3 to TRBJ1-3, with D maybe TRBD1 (6 bases). Between the trimmed V and J ends, which lost 0 bases and 0 bases, there was a span of 12 bases. The CDR3 is 17 amino acids. CDR1 LGHNA and CDR2 YSLEER come from the germline V gene.

CDR3 sequence reads: CASSYLDSLRSYEQYF. In nucleotides, the CDR3 is TGTGCCAGCAGTTACTTGGACAGTCTTCGATCCTACGAGCAGTACTTC. The chain links TRBV6-2 or TRBV6-3 to TRBJ2-7, with a tentative D call TRBD1 (6 bases). The CDR3 totals 16 residues. V was cut by 1 base and J by 1 base, with 14 bases left in between. CDR1 and CDR2 (germline): MNHEY, SVGEGT.

The V gene is TRBV9, the J gene TRBJ2-3; 10 positions agree with TRBD2. V was clipped by 0 bases and J by 6 bases; unmatched bases: 7. Per germline, CDR1 SGDLS and CDR2 YYNGEE. The CDR3 spans 16 residues. The CDR3 loop reads CASSVELAGVSDTQYF. DNA for the CDR3: TGTGCCAGCAGCGTAGAGCTAGCGGGAGTAAGTGATACGCAGTATTTT.

This clone appeared once. The chain joins TRBV7-6 to TRBJ2-5; 7 bases map to TRBD1. V lost 5 bases and J lost 1; bases outside the gene matches: 7. There are 15 residues in the CDR3. Germline CDR1 reads SGHVS; CDR2 reads FNYEAQ. The CDR3 is CASSRFGTVQETQYF. CDR3 nucleotides: TGTGCCAGCAGCCGCTTCGGGACAGTCCAAGAGACCCAGTACTTC.

This chain connects TRBV4-1 to TRBJ2-3; possibly TRBD2 for D (6 bases). The germline CDR1 and CDR2 sequences are MGHRA and YSYEKL. V lost 10 bases, J lost 0 bases, and 23 bases lay in between. This CDR3 is 17 amino acids long. CDR3 residues: CATKRGGFSGSTDTQYF. The CDR3 DNA sequence: TGCGCCACCAAAAGGGGAGGCTTCTCAGGGAGCACAGATACGCAGTATTTT.

This chain uses TRBV27 with TRBJ2-5; 7 nucleotides agree with TRBD2. V lost 7 bases to trimming and J lost 5 bases; unmatched junction nucleotides: 10. This CDR3 is 14 amino acids long. Looked up from germline, CDR1 is MNHEY and CDR2 is SMNVEV (reference sequence). In DNA, the CDR3 is TGTGCCAGCACCGAGCGGGGCCCGGGGGAGACCCAGTACTTC. Protein product: CASTERGPGETQYF.

The V call is TRBV21-1, the J call TRBJ1-3. TRBV21-1 is given as a pseudogene. The length of the CDR3 is 16 residues. The CDR3 spells CASSDRVYRSGNTIYF. CDR3 nucleotides: TGTGCCAGCAGCGACCGGGTCTATCGGTCTGGAAACACCATATATTTT.

The chain joins TRBV9 to TRBJ1-2; no firm D call. V was clipped by 4 bases and J by 0 bases, with 13 bases between them. The CDR3 loop spans 15 amino acids. Germline loops: CDR1 SGDLS, CDR2 YYNGEE. The CDR3 loop reads CASSTGRGANYGYTF. The CDR3, as DNA: TGTGCCAGCAGCACCGGGAGAGGAGCTAACTATGGCTACACCTTC.

In DNA form, the CDR3 reads TGTGCCAGCAGCTTAGGGGCGGGAAATCAATATGGCTACACCTTC. This gives the protein CASSLGAGNQYGYTF. The chain combines TRBV13 with TRBJ1-2; D is uncertain. The CDR3 spans 15 residues. V lost 0 bases, J lost 5 bases, and 13 bases lay in between. The V gene's germline CDR1 is PRHDT and CDR2 FYEKMQ (reference sequence).

The rearrangement links TRBV12-3 or TRBV12-4 to TRBJ1-2, with unresolved D. The CDR3 has 13 amino acids. The germline V and J ends were trimmed by 5 bases and 0 bases, with 7 bases remaining between them. The CDR3, as DNA: TGTGCCAGCAGTCCTGGGCCTAACTATGGCTACACCTTC. Translating it yields CASSPGPNYGYTF.

This clone has just a few counts. The chain employs TRBV11-3 and TRBJ1-4; D not resolved. V lost 1 base and J lost 0, with 9 bases in between. Germline assignment: CDR1 SGHNT and CDR2 YENEEA. The CDR3 is 16 residues long. The CDR3 loop reads CASSLGQSATNEKLFF. CDR3 nucleotide sequence: TGTGCCAGCAGCTTAGGGCAATCTGCAACTAATGAAAAACTGTTTTTT.

The chain links TRBV20-1 to TRBJ2-7; D is perhaps TRBD2 (5 bases). This CDR3 has 11 amino acids. Trimming took 6 bases from V and 2 from J, leaving 8 bases between them. Germline CDR1 is DFQATT and CDR2 is SNEGSKA (reference sequence). CDR3 sequence reads: CSATSTYEQYF. CDR3 coding DNA: TGCAGTGCCACTAGTACCTACGAGCAGTACTTC.

This CDR3 is CASSQVVLYEQYF. In nucleotides, the CDR3 is TGCGCCAGCAGCCAAGTAGTCCTGTACGAGCAGTACTTC. The V call is TRBV4-1, the J call TRBJ2-7; D unclear. The CDR3 runs 13 residues. The germline V gene encodes CDR1 MGHRA and CDR2 YSYEKL. The germline V and J ends were trimmed by 1 base and 4 bases, with 8 bases remaining between them.

The chain is built from TRBV7-6 and TRBJ2-3; a possible D gene is TRBD2 (6 bases). The CDR3 length is 13 residues. Trimming stripped 4 bases from V and 8 bases from J, with 13 bases between. Germline V CDR1 and CDR2: SGHVS, FNYEAQ. CDR3 region: CASSSKRRGTQYF. CDR3 nucleotides: TGTGCCAGCAGCTCAAAACGGCGGGGTACGCAGTATTTT.

The V and J genes are TRBV7-2 and TRBJ1-3, with 7 bases matching TRBD1. CDR3 length: 15 residues. V dropped 5 bases and J dropped 9; count of bases not matched to a gene: 13. Germline assignment: CDR1 SGHTA and CDR2 FQGNSA. The CDR3 DNA is TGTGCCAGCAGCCCCGCGACAGGGACTCGGTTCACCATATATTTT. Amino acid sequence: CASSPATGTRFTIYF.

V usage is TRBV28 and J usage is TRBJ1-6; D is possibly TRBD1 (6 bases). This CDR3 spans 12 amino acids. V gave up 6 bases and J gave up 8 bases, with 8 bases separating them. Germline V gene data show CDR1 as MDHEN and CDR2 as SYDVKM. CDR3 residues: CASSHRDSPLHF. CDR3 in DNA: TGTGCCAGCAGCCACAGGGATTCACCCCTCCACTTT.

This clone was recorded once. V gene TRBV9 combines with J gene TRBJ1-4; D uncertain. Trimming cost V 2 bases and J 7 bases, with 6 bases left between them. The CDR3 length is 12 residues. The V gene's germline CDR1 is SGDLS and CDR2 YYNGEE. CDR3 nucleotides: TGTGCCAGCAGCGTGGGCAGTGAAAAACTGTTTTTT. Translating gives CASSVGSEKLFF.

Concerning this clone: This specimen includes other DNA sequences encoding the same CDR3. The rearrangement links TRBV5-1 to TRBJ2-5; a weak D match, TRBD2 (6 bases). Germline CDR1 is SGHRS and CDR2 is YFSETQ. V lost 4 bases to trimming and J lost 3 bases, with 10 bases between them. The CDR3 is made up of 13 amino acids. The CDR3 loop reads CASSLGLEETQYF. CDR3 nucleotides: TGCGCCAGCAGCCTGGGACTGGAAGAGACCCAGTACTTC.

The rearrangement links TRBV6-5 to TRBJ2-7; tentative D call: TRBD1 (6 bases). CDR1 is MNHEY, CDR2 SVGAGI, per germline. Trimming shortened V by 7 bases and J by 1 base, and 14 bases separated the two germline ends. The CDR3 loop spans 14 amino acids. The CDR3 sequence: CASTRDTTSYEQYF. Written as DNA, the CDR3 is TGTGCCAGCACCAGGGACACAACTTCCTACGAGCAGTACTTC.

The chain is built from TRBV10-2 and TRBJ2-7; TRBD1 is a possible D gene (6 bases). The CDR3 contains 14 residues. Germline values: CDR1 WSHSY, CDR2 SAAADI. The V and J ends lost 4 bases and 3 bases respectively, with 13 bases between them. Here the CDR3 reads CASSVQGIGYEQYF. CDR3 bases: TGCGCCAGCAGTGTACAGGGTATAGGCTACGAGCAGTACTTC.